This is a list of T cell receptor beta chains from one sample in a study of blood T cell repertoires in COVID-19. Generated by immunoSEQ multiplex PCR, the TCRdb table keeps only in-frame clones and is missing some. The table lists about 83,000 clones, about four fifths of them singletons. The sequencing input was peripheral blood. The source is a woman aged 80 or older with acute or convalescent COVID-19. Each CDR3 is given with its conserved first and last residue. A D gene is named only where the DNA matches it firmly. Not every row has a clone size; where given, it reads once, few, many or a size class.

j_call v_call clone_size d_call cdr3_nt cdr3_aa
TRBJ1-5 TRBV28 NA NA TGTGCCAGCAGTTTACCCGGTCAGCCCCAGCATTTT CASSLPGQPQHF
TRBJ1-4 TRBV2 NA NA TGTGCCAGCAGCATAGCGGGAAGAAATGAAAAACTGTTTTTT CASSIAGRNEKLFF
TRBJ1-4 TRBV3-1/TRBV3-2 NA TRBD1 TGTGCCAGCAGCCATTCAGGGACAGATGAAAAACTGTTTTTT CASSHSGTDEKLFF
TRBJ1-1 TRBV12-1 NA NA TGTGCCAGCCCCCCAACCGAGATGAACACTGAAGCTTTCTTT CASPPTEMNTEAFF
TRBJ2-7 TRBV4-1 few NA TGCGCCAGCAGCCAAGAAGGAGGAAACGAGCAGTACTTC CASSQEGGNEQYF
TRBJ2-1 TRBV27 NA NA TGTGCCAGCAGGCCCCTTGCCGGGGGAAACAATGAGCAGTTCTTC CASRPLAGGNNEQFF
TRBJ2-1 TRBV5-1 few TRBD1 TGCGCCAGCAGCTTGGGCGACAGGGTAAATGAGCAGTTCTTC CASSLGDRVNEQFF
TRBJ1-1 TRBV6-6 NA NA TGTGCCAGCGTACGAAATTCAGGGGTTCAGGGAGAAGCTTTCTTT CASVRNSGVQGEAFF
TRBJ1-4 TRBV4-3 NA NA TGCGCCAGCAGCCAAGGACTCCGGGAGAAAAAACTGTTTTTT CASSQGLREKKLFF
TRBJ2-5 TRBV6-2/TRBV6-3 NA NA TGTGCCAGCAGCCGGACAGTGGAGACCCAGTACTTC CASSRTVETQYF
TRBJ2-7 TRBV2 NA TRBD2 TGTGCCAGCAGTGAAGTAGCGGGGGGGCCTTACGAGCAGTACTTC CASSEVAGGPYEQYF
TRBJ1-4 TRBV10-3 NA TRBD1 TGTGCCATCAGTGAGTTAACAGGGGAAGGAAAACTGTTTTTT CAISELTGEGKLFF
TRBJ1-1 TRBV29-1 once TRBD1 TGCAGCGCAGACAGGGGGTACACTGAAGCTTTCTTT CSADRGYTEAFF
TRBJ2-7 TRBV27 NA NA TGTGCCAGCAGTTCCAGGGGGTTTGGGAGGTACGAGCAGTACTTC CASSSRGFGRYEQYF
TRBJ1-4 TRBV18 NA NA TGTGCCAGCTCCTTTTCACAGAACCCTAATGAAAAACTGTTTTTT CASSFSQNPNEKLFF
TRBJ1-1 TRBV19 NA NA TGTGCCAGTAGTAAGTTGGTGAACCAGGGGTTTCGGAACACTGAAGCTTTCTTT CASSKLVNQGFRNTEAFF
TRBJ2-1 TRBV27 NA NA TGTGCCAGCAGTTTAAGTATTAGCGGATCCTACAATGAGCAGTTCTTC CASSLSISGSYNEQFF
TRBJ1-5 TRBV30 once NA TGTGCCTGGAGTCCAGGGTGGGGTCAGCCCCAGCATTTT CAWSPGWGQPQHF
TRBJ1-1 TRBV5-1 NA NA TGCGCCAGCAGCGTTGACGGGGCTGAAGCTTTCTTT CASSVDGAEAFF
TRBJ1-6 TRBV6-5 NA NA TGTGCCAGCCTTGAGGCAGGGAATTATAATTCACCCCTCCACTTT CASLEAGNYNSPLHF
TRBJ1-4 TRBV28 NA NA TGTGCCAGCAGTTCCATCTACAATGAAAAACTGTTTTTT CASSSIYNEKLFF
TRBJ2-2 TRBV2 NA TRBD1 TGTGCCAGCAGGGACAGGGCCGGGACCGGGGAGCTGTTTTTT CASRDRAGTGELFF
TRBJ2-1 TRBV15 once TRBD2 TGTGCCACCAGCAGAGATTTAGCGGGGGGGCCCCCCTACAATGAGCAGTTCTTC CATSRDLAGGPPYNEQFF
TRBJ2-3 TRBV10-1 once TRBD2 TGCGCCAGCAGTGAGACTAGCGGGGGCACAGATACGCAGTATTTT CASSETSGGTDTQYF
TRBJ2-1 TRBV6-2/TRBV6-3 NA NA TGTGCCAGCAGTTACTCGACAGGAAATGAGCAGTTCTTC CASSYSTGNEQFF
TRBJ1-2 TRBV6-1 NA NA TGTGCCAGCAGTGAAGGACCCACAACTACTGTTGGCTACACCTTC CASSEGPTTTVGYTF
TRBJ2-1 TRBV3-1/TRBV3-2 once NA TGTGCCAGCAGCCAAGTGAGAGGACTTGTGCATGAGCAGTTCTTC CASSQVRGLVHEQFF
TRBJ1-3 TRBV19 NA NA TGTGCCAGTAAGCGGCCAGGGGCGCGCGGAAACACCATATATTTT CASKRPGARGNTIYF
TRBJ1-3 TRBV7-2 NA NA TGTGCCAGCAGCTCTACTGGAAACACCATATATTTT CASSSTGNTIYF
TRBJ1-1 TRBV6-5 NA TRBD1 TGTGCCAGCAGTCCCCGGACAGGGAGACACACTGAAGCTTTCTTT CASSPRTGRHTEAFF
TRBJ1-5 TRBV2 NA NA TGTGCCAGCAGTCCGAGAACTCAGCCCCAGCATTTT CASSPRTQPQHF
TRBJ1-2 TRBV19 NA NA TGTGCCAGTAGTATAGCCGGATCACACGGGACCTTC CASSIAGSHGTF
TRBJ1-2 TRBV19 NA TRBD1 TGTGCCAGTAGTAGGACAGGGTACGGCTACACCTTC CASSRTGYGYTF
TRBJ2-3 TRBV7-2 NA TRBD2 TGTGCCAGCAGCTTGAGCGGGGGGACTAATACGCAGTATTTT CASSLSGGTNTQYF
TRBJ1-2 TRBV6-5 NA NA TGTGCCAGCAGTACCCGACACCGCGAGATCTTC CASSTRHREIF